This T cell receptor (beta chain) derives from a study of Graves' ophthalmopathy and Graves' hyperthyroidism. Whole-study results and caveats: At around 70% sensitivity and approximately 78% specificity, the model predicted progression of the ophthalmopathy.

TCR beta CDR3 amplification used RNA transcripts. First-round RT-PCR employed HTBI primers, with a second-round multiplex PCR after it. TCRdb called the multiplex PCR reads again in MiXCR, with one record for every CDR3 protein. Of about 740,000 distinct CDR3 sequences listed, around 40% are singletons. For this clonotype: The antigen remains unidentified.

CDR1 is ENHRY and CDR2 is SYGVKD in the germline V gene. This CDR3 spans 14 amino acids. J was trimmed by 4 bases and V by 7 bases; bases with no gene match: 1. The sequenced sample was peripheral blood. J is TRBJ2-2 and V is TRBV10-3; 12 bases align to TRBD1. This sequence was found in an adult man with Graves' ophthalmopathy. The CDR3 is CAIKGQGATGELFF. The CDR3 nucleotides are TGTGCCATCAAGGGACAGGGGGCCACCGGGGAGCTGTTTTTT.